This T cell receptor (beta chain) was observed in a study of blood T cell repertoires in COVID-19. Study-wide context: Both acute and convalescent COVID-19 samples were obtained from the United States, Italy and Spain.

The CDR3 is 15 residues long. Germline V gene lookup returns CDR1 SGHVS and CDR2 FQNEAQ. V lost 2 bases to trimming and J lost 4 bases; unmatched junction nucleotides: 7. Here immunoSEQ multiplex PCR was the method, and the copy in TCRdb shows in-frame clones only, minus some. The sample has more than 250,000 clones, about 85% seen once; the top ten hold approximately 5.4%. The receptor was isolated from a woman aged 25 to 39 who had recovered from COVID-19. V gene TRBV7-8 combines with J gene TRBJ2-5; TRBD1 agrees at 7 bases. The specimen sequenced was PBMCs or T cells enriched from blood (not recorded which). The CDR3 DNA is TGTGCCAGCAGCTTAAGGACAGGTCAGGGAGAGACCCAGTACTTC. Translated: CASSLRTGQGETQYF. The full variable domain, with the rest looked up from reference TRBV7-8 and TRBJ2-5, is GAGVSQSPRYKVAKRGQDVALRCDPISGHVSLFWYQQALGQGPEFLTYFQNEAQLDKSGLPSDRFFAERPEGSVSTLKIQRTQQEDSAVYLCASSLRTGQGETQYFGPGTRLLVL.